This T cell receptor (beta chain) was observed in a study of blood T cells in healthy people across ages. Overall study results and limits: Conclusively comparing naive with antigen-experienced cells was impossible with unsorted PBMCs. Underestimates were what the diversity estimates from one million T cells were considered to be.

The use of a sample-barcoded 5' primer and a J-beta primer mix characterized a second PCR of roughly 6 to 11 cycles. In TCRdb, the 5' RACE reads were re-called with MiXCR into one record per CDR3 protein. The sample consists of 600,000 to 650,000 distinct CDR3 sequences, under 70% of them appearing once. V shed 3 bases and J 3 bases; nucleotides not matched to a gene: 4. The CDR3 loop spans 14 amino acids. The germline CDR1 and CDR2 sequences are MDHEN and SYDVKM. About this clonotype itself: The target antigen is unknown.

The clonotype comes from a man aged 55 to 70 in good health. Sequenced input: blood. The chain is built from TRBV28 and TRBJ1-2; 7 nucleotides match TRBD1. CDR3: CASSFRGTYYGYTF. CDR3 nucleotide sequence: TGTGCCAGCAGTTTCAGGGGGACCTACTATGGCTACACCTTC.